A selection of T cell receptor beta chains follows, all from one sample in a study of shared clonotypes between healthy human individuals. TCRdb's table, derived via immunoSEQ multiplex PCR, lists solely in-frame clones and lacks some. The repertoire has around 350,000 clones, about 73% of them found once; the top ten carry over 9.5%. The sequenced sample was memory CD4+ T cells sorted from blood. The receptors derive from a man aged 25-40 years in good health. The conserved cysteine and the conserved F or W are not part of the CDR3 here.

cdr3_aa: ASSQDPLGRVNHVGNTIY
v_call: TRBV7-8

cdr3_aa: ASSTVGGKGYT
v_call: TRBV19

cdr3_aa: ASSQRDRVFNQPQH
v_call: TRBV18

cdr3_aa: ASSQTSGGYNEQF
v_call: TRBV5-1

cdr3_aa: ASSRSGSSYNEQF
v_call: TRBV14

cdr3_aa: ASSQRRTSGQETQY
v_call: TRBV16

cdr3_aa: ASSFINLGGYPPKGYT
v_call: TRBV28

cdr3_aa: SVARGRQDIQY
v_call: TRBV29-1

cdr3_aa: ASSSQATEAF
v_call: TRBV7-9

cdr3_aa: ASSPDRGLYEQY
v_call: TRBV18

cdr3_aa: ASSLGLAEIVAKNIQY
v_call: TRBV5-6

cdr3_aa: ASSLQYQETQY
v_call: TRBV28

cdr3_aa: ASSLDVYNEQF
v_call: TRBV5-6

cdr3_aa: ASSQEGGLAVGNEQF
v_call: TRBV4-3

cdr3_aa: ASSHRLGRRRMTEAF
v_call: TRBV5-4

cdr3_aa: ASSYRANTEAF
v_call: TRBV6-5

cdr3_aa: ASRTRFLAGTYNEQF
v_call: TRBV2

cdr3_aa: ASSWRDFEGETQY
v_call: TRBV5-1

cdr3_aa: ASSAATNTQY
v_call: TRBV2

cdr3_aa: ASRYQASGTQY
v_call: TRBV6-5

cdr3_aa: ASSDGQGDTEAF
v_call: TRBV5-4

cdr3_aa: ASSRAYEQY
v_call: TRBV11-2

cdr3_aa: ASSLAPGRDYEQY
v_call: TRBV27

cdr3_aa: ASSKGIWNTEAF
v_call: TRBV10-1

cdr3_aa: ASSLKGRNEQF
v_call: TRBV5-4

cdr3_aa: ASSVRAGVPGELF
v_call: TRBV9

cdr3_aa: ASTTTGNQETQY
v_call: TRBV7-9

cdr3_aa: ASSFRGRANTGELF
v_call: TRBV5-1

cdr3_aa: ASGVSGANVLT
v_call: TRBV7-2

cdr3_aa: SVARRDSYEQY
v_call: TRBV29-1

cdr3_aa: AISVQPKGTDTQY
v_call: TRBV10-3

cdr3_aa: ASTKFPLGRGQVSGSYEQY
v_call: TRBV19